The sample holds a few counts of the clone carrying this TCR beta chain. As yet, its antigen is unknown. The data were taken from a study of T cells in Graves' hyperthyroidism and ophthalmopathy. Notes on the study in general: Through a model of 13 V-J features, ophthalmopathy was separated from stable hyperthyroidism.

Germline loops: CDR1 SQVTM, CDR2 ANQGSEA. The CDR3 covers 15 residues. The V and J ends lost 2 bases and 0 bases respectively, with 14 bases between them. TCR beta CDR3 region amplification was performed from RNA transcripts. HTBI primers were employed in a first-round RT-PCR of the TCR CDR3. TCRdb itself ran the multiplex PCR reads through MiXCR, one entry per CDR3 protein. The table includes 620,000 or so distinct CDR3 sequences, around 15% detected once. The receptor comes from a woman in her forties or fifties with Graves' ophthalmopathy. The sample consisted of blood. The chain couples TRBV29-1 to TRBJ2-7, with D tentatively TRBD1 or TRBD2 (5 bases each). CDR3 amino acids: CSVERDRGASYEQYF. DNA of the CDR3: TGCAGCGTTGAAAGGGACCGGGGAGCCTCCTACGAGCAGTACTTC.